A selection of T cell receptor beta chains follows, all from one sample in a study of blood T cell repertoires in COVID-19. Libraries were prepared by immunoSEQ multiplex PCR; TCRdb keeps only in-frame clonotypes and omits some of them. This repertoire shows fewer than 350,000 clones, roughly 85% found once; its top ten account for over 2%. The sample consisted of PBMCs or T cells enriched from blood (not recorded which). These receptors originate from a man younger than 40 who had recovered from COVID-19. Each CDR3 is given with its conserved first and last residue. D genes are given only for firm matches. Clone size appears in some rows only: once, few, many, or a class for an expanded clone.

12,-,TRBJ2-7,-,TRBV7-2,TGTGCCAGCAGTCTCACAACGTACGAGCAGTACTTC,CASSLTTYEQYF
15,-,TRBJ1-2,TRBD1,TRBV5-1,TGCGCCAGCTCCGAACGGGGGACAGGGGGCTTTGGCTACACCTTC,CASSERGTGGFGYTF
15,once,TRBJ1-3,-,TRBV5-1,TGCGCCAGCAGCTTGGAGGGGGTACTTGGAAACACCATATATTTT,CASSLEGVLGNTIYF
14,-,TRBJ2-3,TRBD1,TRBV25-1,TGTGCCAGCAAGACAGGGGCCTCCACAGATACGCAGTATTTT,CASKTGASTDTQYF
16,once,TRBJ1-5,-,TRBV19,TGTGCCAGTATAGGGAAAGGGGGGGCGAGCAATCAGCCCCAGCATTTT,CASIGKGGASNQPQHF
15,-,TRBJ2-5,TRBD2,TRBV10-3,TGTGCCACCGCTGCTAGCGGGGAGAAGAAAGAGACCCAGTACTTC,CATAASGEKKETQYF
16,-,TRBJ2-7,TRBD2,TRBV7-2,TGTGCCAGCAGCCGGACTAGCGGGGGGCTAACCTACGAGCAGTACTTC,CASSRTSGGLTYEQYF
15,-,TRBJ2-5,TRBD2,TRBV5-1,TGCGCCAGCAGCGTCCTGGTGGGCGGGGGACGGACCCAGTACTTC,CASSVLVGGGRTQYF
15,-,TRBJ1-2,-,TRBV21-1,TGTGCCAGCAAGGGGCCCGGGACACTGGACTATGGCTACACCTTC,CASKGPGTLDYGYTF
17,-,TRBJ1-6,-,TRBV5-8,TGTGCCAGCAGCTTGTTTCCCCGCAGCCGGGGAAATTCACCCCTCCACTTT,CASSLFPRSRGNSPLHF
13,-,TRBJ2-2,-,TRBV5-1,TGCGCCAGCAGCTTGGAAGGGGACGGGGAGCTGTTTTTT,CASSLEGDGELFF
15,-,TRBJ2-7,TRBD1,TRBV2,TGTGCCAGCAGGGGAGGACAGGGGTGGTCCTACGAGCAGTACTTC,CASRGGQGWSYEQYF
15,-,TRBJ1-5,-,TRBV5-1,TGCGCCAGCAGCTTGGGAGACAGAGAGGATCAGCCCCAGCATTTT,CASSLGDREDQPQHF
14,-,TRBJ1-5,-,TRBV5-1,TGCGCCAGCAGCTTGAACCAGAGGAGTCAGCCCCAGCATTTT,CASSLNQRSQPQHF
17,-,TRBJ2-5,TRBD2,TRBV4-2,TGTGCCAGCAGCCCTCGGACTAGCGGGGGCCCCCAAGAGACCCAGTACTTC,CASSPRTSGGPQETQYF
13,-,TRBJ1-2,-,TRBV12-3/TRBV12-4,TGTGCCAGCAGTTATGGGGGCAGGGGCGGCTACACCTTC,CASSYGGRGGYTF
14,-,TRBJ2-5,-,TRBV4-2,TGTGCCAGCAGCCATCGGACTGGCCAGGAGACCCAGTACTTC,CASSHRTGQETQYF
15,-,TRBJ2-2,TRBD2,TRBV29-1,TGCAGCGTCCGGACCGGGACTAGTGACACCGGGGAGCTGTTTTTT,CSVRTGTSDTGELFF
16,once,TRBJ2-1,TRBD2,TRBV4-1,TGCGCCAGCAGTCGCGGGGGGGAGAGCTCCTACAATGAGCAGTTCTTC,CASSRGGESSYNEQFF
15,-,TRBJ2-3,TRBD1,TRBV30,TGTGCCTGGAGTGGGACAGGGGGTCGCACAGATACGCAGTATTTT,CAWSGTGGRTDTQYF
11,-,TRBJ1-1,-,TRBV29-1,TGCAGCGTTATCCGGGGTTCTGAAGCTTTCTTT,CSVIRGSEAFF
13,-,TRBJ1-4,-,TRBV19,TGTGCCAGTAGTTGGAGGGTAAATGAAAAACTGTTTTTT,CASSWRVNEKLFF
14,-,TRBJ1-5,-,TRBV4-2,TGTGCCAGCAGCCAAGAAGGGGCGAATCAGCCCCAGCATTTT,CASSQEGANQPQHF
12,-,TRBJ1-2,TRBD1,TRBV6-6,TGTGCCAGCAGTTCACAGGGGTATGGCTACACCTTC,CASSSQGYGYTF
18,-,TRBJ2-1,-,TRBV19,TGTGCCAGTAGTATCAGGAAAAAGGAGGGAGGAGTGTGGAATGAGCAGTTCTTC,CASSIRKKEGGVWNEQFF
13,-,TRBJ2-7,TRBD2,TRBV3-1/TRBV3-2,TGTGCCAGCAGCCCGACTAGCTCTCACGAGCAGTACTTC,CASSPTSSHEQYF
17,-,TRBJ2-1,TRBD2,TRBV5-1,TGCGCCAGCAGCACGACACGGGGGGGCCGCCCCTACAATGAGCAGTTCTTC,CASSTTRGGRPYNEQFF
12,-,TRBJ2-1,TRBD2,TRBV7-3,TGTGCCAGCAGCCGGGGACTAGATGAGCAGTTCTTC,CASSRGLDEQFF
15,-,TRBJ2-1,TRBD2,TRBV30,TGTGCCTGGAGGCCCCCGGGACTAGTTCGCAATGAGCAGTTCTTC,CAWRPPGLVRNEQFF
15,-,TRBJ1-4,-,TRBV5-1,TGCGCCAGCAGCCCCAGAGGTAGCGGTAGAGAAAAACTGTTTTTT,CASSPRGSGREKLFF
14,few,TRBJ1-4,-,TRBV6-5,TGTGCCAGCAGCCCAGGTTGGGGGCGTGTTGGGCTGTTTTTT,CASSPGWGRVGLFF
16,-,TRBJ2-1,TRBD2,TRBV2,TGTGCCAGCAGTGGACTAGCAAGGTTTCCGGCCAATGAGCAGTTCTTC,CASSGLARFPANEQFF
13,-,TRBJ1-2,-,TRBV5-6,TGTGCCAGCAGCTTGGCAGGGGCCTATGGCTACATCTTC,CASSLAGAYGYIF
18,-,TRBJ2-3,-,TRBV4-3,TGCGCCAGCAGCCAAGAACAAGGTCGGGTCCTAAGCACAGATACGCAGTATTTT,CASSQEQGRVLSTDTQYF
16,-,TRBJ1-4,-,TRBV3-1/TRBV3-2,TGTGCCAGCAGCCATAGGTTGGCGGGAACTAATGAAAAACTGTTTTTT,CASSHRLAGTNEKLFF
16,-,TRBJ1-6,TRBD1,TRBV7-9,TGTGCCAGCAGCACACCGGGACAGGGTTATAATTCACCCCTCCACTTT,CASSTPGQGYNSPLHF
19,-,TRBJ2-2,-,TRBV5-4,TGTGCCAGCAGCTTGGCCGGTCATCGTCGGGGTTTTGGTGCCGGGGAGCTGTTTTTT,CASSLAGHRRGFGAGELFF
15,-,TRBJ1-1,-,TRBV5-5,TGTGCCAGCAGCTTCGATGGGCAATCGAACACTGAAGCTTTCTTT,CASSFDGQSNTEAFF
13,-,TRBJ2-3,-,TRBV5-1,TGCGCCAGCAGCTTAGTGGGAGAGAATACGCAGTATTTT,CASSLVGENTQYF
14,-,TRBJ2-7,TRBD2,TRBV10-3,TGTGCCAGTAACCTAGCGGGGGGTCCCTACGAGCAGTACTTC,CASNLAGGPYEQYF
17,-,TRBJ2-3,TRBD1,TRBV4-2,TGTGCCAGCAGCCAAGATGGGGGGACAGGGGGCGCAGATACGCAGTATTTT,CASSQDGGTGGADTQYF
13,once,TRBJ1-2,-,TRBV13,TGTGCCAGCAGCATAGGGCGAGCAGGCGGCTACACCTTC,CASSIGRAGGYTF
15,-,TRBJ2-3,-,TRBV10-3,TGTGCCATCAGTGAAAGACTTTCTAGCACAGATACGCAGTATTTT,CAISERLSSTDTQYF
16,-,TRBJ1-4,-,TRBV11-2,TGTGCCAGCAGCTTAGACGTCGGGAACGGAGACGAAAAACTGTTTTTT,CASSLDVGNGDEKLFF
15,-,TRBJ1-4,TRBD1,TRBV2,TGTGCCAGCAGCCGAACCGGGACAGGGGATGAAAAACTGTTTTTT,CASSRTGTGDEKLFF
17,-,TRBJ2-5,-,TRBV2,TGTGCCAGCGCCTGGCGACGGGGGACTCCCAACCAAGAGACCCAGTACTTC,CASAWRRGTPNQETQYF
19,-,TRBJ1-3,-,TRBV4-2,TGTGCCAGCAGCCAAGGGGTTGACAGGCCATCGAACTCTGGAAACACCATATATTTT,CASSQGVDRPSNSGNTIYF
14,-,TRBJ1-2,-,TRBV6-5,TGTGCCAGCAGTTACTCCGGGGGAAACTATGGCTACACCTTC,CASSYSGGNYGYTF
14,once,TRBJ2-3,-,TRBV24-1,TGTGCCACCGCCCCCGGGGGAACCACAGATACGCAGTATTTT,CATAPGGTTDTQYF
14,-,TRBJ1-4,-,TRBV28,TGTGCCAGCAGTTCCGCAGGGGCGTATGAAAAACTGTTTTTT,CASSSAGAYEKLFF
19,-,TRBJ2-1,TRBD2,TRBV5-1,TGCGCCAGCAGCTTCACCTTAAAGACTAGCGGGGGGATGAGGGATGAGCAGTTCTTC,CASSFTLKTSGGMRDEQFF
15,-,TRBJ2-5,TRBD1,TRBV9,TGTGCCAGCAGCGTATCAGGGGGCACACAAGAGACCCAGTACTTC,CASSVSGGTQETQYF
15,-,TRBJ1-1,-,TRBV25-1,TGTGCCAGCAGGCCCTGGGGGCCTTTGAACACTGAAGCTTTCTTT,CASRPWGPLNTEAFF
16,-,TRBJ2-6,-,TRBV7-9,TGTGCTGCTAGGGGGACCTTCTTCCCAGGGGCCAACGTCCTGACTTTC,CAARGTFFPGANVLTF
13,-,TRBJ1-1,TRBD1,TRBV9,TGTGCCAGCAGCTCAGGGGGGTACACTGAAGCTTTCTTT,CASSSGGYTEAFF
16,few,TRBJ1-1,TRBD1,TRBV29-1,TGCAGCGTGACGGGACAGGGGGCAATGCGGAACACTGAAGCTTTCTTT,CSVTGQGAMRNTEAFF